The present T cell receptor (beta chain) was sequenced within a study of T cell responses to AZD1222 COVID-19 vaccine. The study's findings and limits: Sampling captured repertoires only after the peak T cell response.

This CDR3 region has 14 residues. Trimming took off 0 bases at V and 7 bases at J, with 12 bases between the two ends. Germline CDR1 and CDR2: LGHDT and YNNKEL (reference sequence). This clone has only a few counts. The antigen remains undetermined. Sequencing was performed with immunoSEQ multiplex PCR; in TCRdb, only in-frame clones are kept and a portion is missing. The sample comprises around 140,000 clones, roughly 90% of which are singletons, and about 1.5% rests with the top ten. The TCR originated in an adult who received the AZD1222 COVID-19 vaccine. This chain links TRBV3-1 (or the pseudogene TRBV3-2) with TRBJ1-2; D remains ambiguous. The sequences come from peripheral blood, collected 28 days after the second AZD1222 dose. The CDR3 sequence is CASSQEPGLGGYTF. The DNA of the CDR3 is TGTGCCAGCAGCCAAGAGCCGGGCTTGGGTGGCTACACCTTC.